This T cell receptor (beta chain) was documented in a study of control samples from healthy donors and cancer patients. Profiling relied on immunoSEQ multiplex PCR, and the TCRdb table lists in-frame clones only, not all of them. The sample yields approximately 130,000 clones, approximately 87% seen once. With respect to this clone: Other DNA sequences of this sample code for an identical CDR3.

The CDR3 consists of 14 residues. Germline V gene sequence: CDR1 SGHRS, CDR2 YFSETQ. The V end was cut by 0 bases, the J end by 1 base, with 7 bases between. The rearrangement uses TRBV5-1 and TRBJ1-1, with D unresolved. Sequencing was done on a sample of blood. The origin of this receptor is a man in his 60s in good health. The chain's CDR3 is CASSLDSENTEAFF. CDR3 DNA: TGCGCCAGCAGCTTGGACTCAGAGAACACTGAAGCTTTCTTT. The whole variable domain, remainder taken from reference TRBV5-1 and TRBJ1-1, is KAGVTQTPRYLIKTRGQQVTLSCSPISGHRSVSWYQQTPGQGLQFLFEYFSETQRNKGNFPGRFSGRQFSNSRSEMNVSTLELGDSALYLCASSLDSENTEAFFGQGTRLTVV.